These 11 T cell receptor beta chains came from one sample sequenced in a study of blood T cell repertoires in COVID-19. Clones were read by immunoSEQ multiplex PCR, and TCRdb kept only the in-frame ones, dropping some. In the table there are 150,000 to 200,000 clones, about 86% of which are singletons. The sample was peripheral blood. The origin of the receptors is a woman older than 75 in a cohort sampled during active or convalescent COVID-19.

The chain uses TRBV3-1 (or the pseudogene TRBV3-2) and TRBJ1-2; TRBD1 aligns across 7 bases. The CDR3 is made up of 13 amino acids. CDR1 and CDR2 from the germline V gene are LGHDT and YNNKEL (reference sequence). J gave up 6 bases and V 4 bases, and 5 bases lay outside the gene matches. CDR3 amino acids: CASSRLGQNGYTF. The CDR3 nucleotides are TGTGCCAGCAGCCGTTTGGGACAGAATGGCTACACCTTC.

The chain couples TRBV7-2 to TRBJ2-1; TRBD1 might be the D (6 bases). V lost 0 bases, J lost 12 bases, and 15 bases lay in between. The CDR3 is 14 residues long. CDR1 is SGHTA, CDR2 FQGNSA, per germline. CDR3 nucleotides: TGTGCCAGCAGCTTAGCGTGGACAGTTCAAGGGCAGTTCTTC. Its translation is CASSLAWTVQGQFF.

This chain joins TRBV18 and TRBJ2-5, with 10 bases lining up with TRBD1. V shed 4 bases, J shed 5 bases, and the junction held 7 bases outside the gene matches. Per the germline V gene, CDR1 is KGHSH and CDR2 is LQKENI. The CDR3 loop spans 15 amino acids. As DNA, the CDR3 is TGTGCCAGCTCACGACAGGGGGCCGGAGTCGAGACCCAGTACTTC. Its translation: CASSRQGAGVETQYF.

The CDR3, as DNA: TGCGCCAGCAGCACAACTAGCGGGGGTTCGGATACGCAGTATTTT. This translates into CASSTTSGGSDTQYF. The rearrangement joins TRBV10-1 to TRBJ2-3; 11 nucleotides agree with TRBD2. The germline V gene has CDR1 WNHNN and CDR2 SYGVQD (reference sequence). V trimming: 6 bases; J trimming: 6 bases; junction bases outside the gene matches: 8. The CDR3 spans 15 residues.

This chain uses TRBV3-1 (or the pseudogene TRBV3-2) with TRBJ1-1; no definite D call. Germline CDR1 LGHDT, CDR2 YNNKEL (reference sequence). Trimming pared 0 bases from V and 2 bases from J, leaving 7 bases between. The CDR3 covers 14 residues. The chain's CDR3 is CASSQEYTNTEAFF. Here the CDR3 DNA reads TGTGCCAGCAGCCAAGAGTATACTAACACTGAAGCTTTCTTT.

The DNA of the CDR3 is TGTGCCACCAGCCCCGCCTCGGGGTCCAATCAGCCCCAGCATTTT. Translated: CATSPASGSNQPQHF. V usage is TRBV15 and J usage is TRBJ1-5; no definite D call. V dropped 5 bases and J dropped 3 bases, with 14 bases sitting between them. Germline loops: CDR1 LNHNV, CDR2 YYDKDF (reference sequence). This CDR3 contains 15 residues.

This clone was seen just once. The DNA for the CDR3 is TGTGCCTGGAACTCAAGGGGCACTCAGCCCCAGCATTTT. This codes for CAWNSRGTQPQHF. The chain links TRBV30 to TRBJ1-5, with a tentative D call TRBD1 (5 bases). CDR1 is GTSNPN, CDR2 SVGIG, per germline (reference sequence). This CDR3 has 13 amino acids. V was cut by 4 bases and J by 6 bases, with 13 bases left in between.

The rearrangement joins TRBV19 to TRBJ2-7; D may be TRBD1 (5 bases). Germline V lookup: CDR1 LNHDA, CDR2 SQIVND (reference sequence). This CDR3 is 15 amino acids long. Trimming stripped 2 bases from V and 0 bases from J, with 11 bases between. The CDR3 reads CASSISGRASYEQYF. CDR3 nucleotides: TGTGCCAGTAGTATATCTGGCAGGGCCTCCTACGAGCAGTACTTC.

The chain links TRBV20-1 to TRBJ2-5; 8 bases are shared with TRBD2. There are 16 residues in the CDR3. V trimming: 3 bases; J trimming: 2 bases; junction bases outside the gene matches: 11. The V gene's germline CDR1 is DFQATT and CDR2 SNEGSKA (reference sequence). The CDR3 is CSASLLRLAPQETQYF. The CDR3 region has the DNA TGCAGTGCTAGTTTGCTTCGACTAGCGCCACAAGAGACCCAGTACTTC.

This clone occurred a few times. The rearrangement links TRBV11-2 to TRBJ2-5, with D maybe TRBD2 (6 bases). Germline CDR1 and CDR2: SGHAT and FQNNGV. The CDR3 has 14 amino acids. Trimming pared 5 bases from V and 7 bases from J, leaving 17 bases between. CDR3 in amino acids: CASSGTGLSGTQYF. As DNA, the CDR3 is TGTGCCAGCAGCGGGACGGGACTTTCGGGGACCCAGTACTTC.

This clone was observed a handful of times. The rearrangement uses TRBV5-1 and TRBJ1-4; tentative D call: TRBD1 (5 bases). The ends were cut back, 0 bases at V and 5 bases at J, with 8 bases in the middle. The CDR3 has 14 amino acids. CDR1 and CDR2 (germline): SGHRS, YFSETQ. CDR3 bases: TGCGCCAGCAGCTTGGCGGGACTGAATGAAAAACTGTTTTTT. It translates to CASSLAGLNEKLFF.